The 8 T cell receptor beta chains presented below share a single source sample, sequenced in a study of cytomegalovirus exposure and HLA in healthy donors. Assay: immunoSEQ multiplex PCR; the TCRdb copy retains only in-frame clones and omits some. The sample carries 150,000 to 200,000 clones, more than 70% recorded once. Sequenced: PBMCs. The receptor source for this set is a young man in good health and CMV-seropositive.

This clone has just a few counts. The V and J genes are TRBV19 and TRBJ1-3; D is unclear. Trimming removed 3 bases at V and 3 bases at J, with 9 bases between. Germline V gives CDR1 LNHDA, CDR2 SQIVND (reference sequence). This CDR3 contains 14 residues. CDR3 residues: CASSMVARGNTIYF. The CDR3 DNA is TGTGCCAGTAGTATGGTAGCACGTGGAAACACCATATATTTT.

The chain is built from TRBV10-3 and TRBJ1-1; TRBD1 aligns across 8 bases. Trimming took 6 bases from V and 3 from J; bases not matched to a gene: 6. This CDR3 spans 14 amino acids. Germline V gene lookup returns CDR1 ENHRY and CDR2 SYGVKD. The CDR3 loop reads CAIRPDRVDTEAFF. The CDR3 region has the DNA TGTGCCATCAGGCCGGACAGGGTGGACACTGAAGCTTTCTTT.

The chain combines TRBV7-2 with TRBJ1-6; no reliable D call. This CDR3 spans 12 amino acids. From germline, CDR1 is SGHTA and CDR2 FQGNSA. The V end lost 2 bases, the J end lost 11 bases, and 7 bases lay between the germline ends. The CDR3 nucleotides are TGTGCCAGCAGCTTAAACTTTCCACCCCTCCACTTT. Its translation is CASSLNFPPLHF.

This clone was counted only a few times. This chain joins TRBV18 and TRBJ1-1, with a possible D match to TRBD1 (6 bases). CDR1 is KGHSH and CDR2 is LQKENI in the germline V gene. The CDR3 sequence is 14 residues long. Trimming took 2 bases from V and 4 from J, leaving 11 bases between them. CDR3 in amino acids: CASSPTGSVTEAFF. CDR3 bases: TGTGCCAGCTCACCAACAGGGTCGGTCACTGAAGCTTTCTTT.

V usage is TRBV6-4 and J usage is TRBJ2-5, with a weak D call TRBD1 (5 bases). Germline V gene data show CDR1 as MRHNA and CDR2 as SNTAGT. This CDR3 region has 14 residues. Trimming took 3 bases from V and 5 from J, leaving 13 bases between them. The CDR3, as DNA: TGTGCCAGCAGTGAAGGCAGGGATGCGGAGACCCAGTACTTC. It encodes CASSEGRDAETQYF.

The CDR3 region is CASSLLAGGLGDTQYF. DNA for the CDR3: TGTGCCAGTAGTTTATTAGCGGGAGGGCTCGGAGATACGCAGTATTTT. The chain combines TRBV19 with TRBJ2-3; 11 bases align to TRBD2. Germline trimming cut 5 bases from V and 5 bases from J; bases unmatched to any gene: 9. The CDR3 runs 16 residues. CDR1 is LNHDA, CDR2 SQIVND, per germline (reference sequence).

This clone was seen a handful of times. This chain's CDR3 is CAWTTGAYTEAFF. The CDR3 DNA follows: TGTGCCTGGACCACAGGGGCTTACACTGAAGCTTTCTTT. J is TRBJ1-1 and V is TRBV30; 7 bases are a match to TRBD1. The germline CDR1 and CDR2 sequences are GTSNPN and SVGIG (reference sequence). The V and J ends lost 4 bases and 3 bases, in that order; junction bases with no gene match: 5. This CDR3 is 13 amino acids long. Supplemented by reference TRBV30 and TRBJ1-1, the full variable domain reads SQTIHQWPATLVQPVGSPLSLECTVEGTSNPNLYWYRQAAGRGLQLLFYSVGIGQISSEVPQNLSASRPQDRQFILSSKKLLLSDSGFYLCAWTTGAYTEAFFGQGTRLTVV.

This chain uses TRBV7-6 with TRBJ2-7; TRBD1 aligns across 8 bases. The germline gives CDR1 SGHVS, CDR2 FNYEAQ. The V and J ends lost 5 bases and 4 bases, in that order; junction bases with no gene match: 10. This CDR3 has 15 residues. Here the CDR3 DNA reads TGTGCCAGCAGCCCTTGGACAGGGTCTGGATACGAGCAGTACTTC. It is translated as CASSPWTGSGYEQYF. Based on the CDR3 plus reference TRBV7-6 and TRBJ2-7, the full variable domain is GAGVSQSPRYKVTKRGQDVALRCDPISGHVSLYWYRQALGQGPEFLTYFNYEAQQDKSGLPNDRFSAERPEGSISTLTIQRTEQRDSAMYRCASSPWTGSGYEQYFGPGTRLTVT.